This T cell receptor beta chain was captured by sequencing in a study of T cells in tumors and immune-related adverse events. The protocol was immunoSEQ multiplex PCR, while the TCRdb copy is restricted to in-frame clones and leaves out a portion. The table shows around 2,500 clones, with roughly four fifths occurring only once. Trimming cost V 0 bases and J 3 bases, with 11 bases left between them. The CDR3 has 16 residues. Germline CDR1 reads LGHNA; CDR2 reads YSLEER. The clonotype was recovered from a female donor with metastatic renal cell carcinoma. Material: tumor tissue, obtained from a patient treated with anti-PD-1 therapy. This chain links TRBV4-3 with TRBJ2-2; no clear D gene. The CDR3 DNA reads TGCGCCAGCAGCCAAGAGTTCTCCAGTTACACCGGGGAGCTGTTTTTT. It codes for CASSQEFSSYTGELFF.